This T cell receptor (beta chain) was profiled in a study of T-cell memory formation after mild COVID-19 (dated by TCRdb to the early 2020s). In the study overall: TCR sequence clusters from the two donors were largely donor specific. The cohort comprised two young, previously healthy adult volunteers, one female and one male. In a couple of donors, T-cell clones that expanded and contracted after mild COVID-19 were followed by sequencing TCRalpha and TCRbeta repertoires longitudinally. Broad study findings and their caveats: Whether the second-wave clones peaking on day 37 were SARS-CoV-2 specific was not confirmed. Some responding clones were detected in pre-infection memory, which suggested that pre-existing cross-reactive memory T cells had joined the SARS-CoV-2 response. Clones that contracted from day 15 to 85 showed balanced CD4/CD8 phenotypes, whereas a second wave of clones that expanded from day 15 to 37 leaned towards CD4+. Only two mild cases were covered in the study, and larger cohorts including severe cases with pre-infection samples were considered necessary. Contracting CD4+ clones were located mainly in the CM and EM memory subsets, whereas CD8+ clones were found to be enriched in EMRA.

Taken from cysteine to phenylalanine, the CDR3 has 16 residues. Only the CDR3 DNA stays, 48 bases, in frame from base 1. CDR1 and CDR2, per the germline V gene (reference sequence), are MNHEY and SMNVEV. Trimming removed 2 bases from V and 4 bases from J; the gene matches leave 4 bases unexplained. PBMCs were isolated by Ficoll-Paque density gradient centrifugation. Sequencing relied on an Illumina NovaSeq 6000. Using 5'RACE with constant-segment primers, TCRalpha and TCRbeta cDNA libraries were constructed, with sample barcodes and unique molecular identifiers added in the process. Trizol reagent was used to extract RNA from every sample. Library amplification was performed in two PCR steps, and a second sample barcode and Illumina TruSeq adapters were introduced in the second step. Libraries were sequenced on an Illumina NovaSeq with 2 x 150 bp paired-end reads. In the original analysis: Demultiplexing of reads and collapsing into UMI-guided consensus sequences were performed with migec v1.2.7. Using mixcr v2.1.11, the UMI consensuses were aligned to TRA and TRB V and J templates and assembled into clonotypes. A clonotype was counted as expanded or contracted only when both edgeR and NoisET called the clonotype significant, with the noise models trained on biological replicates. For edgeR calls, a false discovery rate-adjusted p below 0.01 and a log2 fold-change threshold of 1 were applied. As an exploratory analysis of dynamics, max-normalized trajectories of the 1000 most abundant clonotypes were examined by PCA with hierarchical clustering. The CD4 or CD8 phenotype of responding clones was assigned using the separately sequenced CD4+ and CD8+ repertoires. Using fastp at Q25 and MiXCR, TCRdb reprocessed the public reads and kept productive beta chains. All rows with the same CDR3 protein become a single entry with the most common DNA and genes. These V and J calls derive from TCRdb rather than the authors' analysis. The sample data list some 130,000 distinct CDR3 sequences, and under 30% of these were observed just once. Clones ranked in the top ten supply about 24% of the sample.

A remark on this clonotype: This clone's antigen is unknown. No base quality information exists; no much larger clone differs at one position.

Recombination linked TRBV27 to TRBJ2-2; 10 nucleotides in the junction match TRBD2. The sequence was collected from an adult woman who had mild COVID-19 (a few samples of this study predate the infection). The sample titles of this study are shuffled in the database, so cell type and time point are left out; the donor was told from shared clones. Sequencing was performed on PBMCs or a T cell subset sorted from them (not recorded which). CDR3 protein: CASSLPAGGTTGELFF. The DNA is TGTGCCAGCAGTTTACCAGCGGGGGGGACCACCGGGGAGCTGTTTTTT.